A single T cell receptor beta chain is shown here with its context. Its antigen is not identified. The sample is drawn from a study of T cell responses to AZD1222 COVID-19 vaccine. Notes on the study in general: The donors showed a predominance of white British ancestry and of females, with possible underestimation of clonal diversity. Two doses of AZD1222 preceded a rise in Spike-specific TCR breadth and depth. No repertoire was sampled before or during the peak T cell response, only after it. Among those given AZD1222, only six or seven were seropositive at baseline.

The data were produced by immunoSEQ multiplex PCR, yet TCRdb's version contains in-frame clones alone and is incomplete. The repertoire holds fewer than 70,000 clones, with 80% as singletons. V shed 8 bases and J shed 5 bases, with 19 bases lying between them. The CDR3 runs 15 residues. Germline CDR1 ENHRY, CDR2 SYGVKD. Sequencing was performed on peripheral blood, taken 28 days after the second AZD1222 dose. This TCR was recovered from an adult who received the AZD1222 COVID-19 vaccine. This rearrangement joins TRBV10-3 to TRBJ2-1; the D call may be TRBD1 or TRBD2 (5 bases each). CDR3 nucleotides: TGTGCCATCCGGTTGGGGGTCGGCGGAAACAATGAGCAGTTCTTC. Protein product: CAIRLGVGGNNEQFF.